This is a list of T cell receptor beta chains from one sample in a study of somatic mutations in cytotoxic T cells in rheumatoid arthritis. Clones were sequenced by immunoSEQ multiplex PCR, and TCRdb holds only the in-frame ones, with some missing. This table has around 19,000 clones, around 67% appearing once. The sample consisted of CD8+ T cells sorted from blood. The receptor set was obtained from an adult with rheumatoid arthritis. Each CDR3 is given without its conserved first and last residue.

>TRBJ2-5|TRBV5-1
ASSPTLQETQY
>TRBJ1-5|TRBV19
ASSAGTASNQPQH
>TRBJ1-5|TRBV16
ASSPEAGRQPQH
>TRBJ1-5|TRBV6-1
ASSGDLGQPQH
>TRBJ2-3|TRBV7-9
ASSSPQGKSTDTQY
>TRBJ1-4|TRBV4-3
ASSQERTTGLREKLF
>TRBJ2-4|TRBV4-1
ASSQDRGSRIARNIQY
>TRBJ1-5|TRBV28
ASSLTRFRDKGLSNQPQH
>TRBJ2-4|TRBV27
ASSGTLGLSIQY
>TRBJ1-5|TRBV7-9
ASSPDSGQPQH
>TRBJ2-5|TRBV7-3
ASSLTGGQETQY
>TRBJ1-6|TRBV5-6
ASGNRDSPLH
>TRBJ1-1|TRBV13
ASSDGQGFGNTEAF
>TRBJ2-7|TRBV5-5
ASSSPGPIRGEQY
>TRBJ2-3|TRBV5-4
ASSGTSGPSTDTQY
>TRBJ2-5|TRBV7-9
ASSPGGTQY
>TRBJ1-6|TRBV6-6
ASSTFRDRDSPLH
>TRBJ1-4|TRBV5-6
ASSLALTDNEKLF
>TRBJ2-3|TRBV18
ASSIFATDTQY
>TRBJ2-7|TRBV14
ASSQGSGGTSYEQY
>TRBJ1-4|TRBV7-9
ASSPRLVVDNEKLF
>TRBJ1-2|TRBV25-1
ASSEAGYYGYT
>TRBJ2-7|TRBV7-9
ASMDGRSSYEQY
>TRBJ2-1|TRBV29-1
SVEGHPDSFISYNEQF
>TRBJ1-2|TRBV9
ASSSTAYGYT
>TRBJ2-7|TRBV27
ASSPQDGAYEQY